Listed below are T cell receptor beta chains from one sample, sequenced in a study of identical twins. Each CDR3 protein gets one entry after TCRdb re-called the 5' RACE reads with MiXCR. Found here are some 1,700,000 distinct CDR3 sequences, around 33% of them singletons; the top ten hold 0.27%. Sequenced: cord blood. These receptors were obtained from a newborn girl in good health. The CDR3 runs from the conserved cysteine through the conserved F or W.

j_call v_call cdr3_aa
TRBJ2-3 TRBV5-1 CASSLEQLATDTQYF
TRBJ2-1 TRBV5-1 CASSRDDYNEQFF
TRBJ2-1 TRBV2 CASGLAYYNEQFF
TRBJ1-6 TRBV20-1 CSARERHRDSSYNSPLHF
TRBJ2-5 TRBV6-6 CASSADSNEQYF
TRBJ2-1 TRBV6-5 CASSYSRVRTSEVNEQFF
TRBJ1-5 TRBV3-1 CASSQEPLYSNQPQHF
TRBJ2-7 TRBV20-1 CSARAPSGGIKEQYF
TRBJ1-4 TRBV10-3 CAISASTNEKLFF
TRBJ2-5 TRBV20-1 CSADRDLQGTQYF
TRBJ1-2 TRBV4-2 CASSQELSFAGTDYTF
TRBJ2-1 TRBV4-1 CASSQRLAGMDNEQFF
TRBJ2-3 TRBV11-2 CASSLAGLAGTTDTQYF
TRBJ2-1 TRBV20-1 CSATRTSGGPYYNEQFF
TRBJ2-1 TRBV4-1 CASSQDGTGAYNEQFF
TRBJ2-3 TRBV29-1 CSVGGSLDRVRSSTDTQYF
TRBJ1-2 TRBV5-6 CASSYPRSRDPYGVNYGYTF
TRBJ2-4 TRBV18 CASSPEGRALAKNIQYF
TRBJ2-1 TRBV5-1 CASKGGGGYSYNEQFF
TRBJ2-3 TRBV7-9 CASSWRGLAADTQYF
TRBJ2-1 TRBV20-1 CSASAGTLDNEQFF
TRBJ1-1 TRBV3-1 CASSQGQGHTEAFF
TRBJ2-2 TRBV29-1 CSVAREGPGELFF
TRBJ1-2 TRBV6-1 CASSEGTGSYGYTF
TRBJ2-1 TRBV27 CASSSPRDYSYNEQFF
TRBJ2-3 TRBV11-2 CASQNRAFTDTQYF
TRBJ1-1 TRBV29-1 CSVERQGLPTEAFF
TRBJ2-1 TRBV5-5 CASRHSDRGETQFF
TRBJ2-1 TRBV7-2 CASSPYTGGNEQFF
TRBJ2-7 TRBV20-1 CSARDGRRDYEQYF
TRBJ2-1 TRBV7-4 CASSVAASGGGEQFF
TRBJ2-7 TRBV29-1 CSVTLAISYEQYF
TRBJ1-4 TRBV12-3/TRBV12-4 CASSLDRDEKLFF
TRBJ2-7 TRBV3-1 CASSQVYRSYEQYF
TRBJ2-7 TRBV7-2 CASSRSGTVISYEQYF
TRBJ1-1 TRBV5-8 CASRVTSFEAFF
TRBJ2-3 TRBV20-1 CSASRRGIDTQYF
TRBJ2-4 TRBV21-1 CASSRTRLGAKNIQYF
TRBJ2-3 TRBV4-2 CASASGAASTDTQYF
TRBJ2-1 TRBV6-2/TRBV6-3 CASRSRDNEQFF
TRBJ1-2 TRBV29-1 CSVGMWTGGTLSYTF
TRBJ2-1 TRBV3-1 CASSQRLAADNEQFF